These 31 T cell receptor beta chains were all obtained from the same sample, sequenced in a study of T cell responses to AZD1222 COVID-19 vaccine. Some clones are missing from TCRdb's copy, which holds only in-frame ones; the method was immunoSEQ multiplex PCR. Counted here are 150,000 to 180,000 clones, roughly 90% occurring once; the ten biggest clones make up approximately 17%. This specimen was peripheral blood, taken on day 0 of AZD1222 vaccination. The source of these receptors is an adult in good health.

The CDR3 spells CASSERPTGGTNYGYTF. The CDR3 DNA reads TGTGCCAGCAGTGAAAGGCCGACAGGGGGGACTAACTATGGCTACACCTTC. The V gene is TRBV2, the J gene TRBJ1-2; 9 positions match TRBD1. The V segment lost 2 bases and the J segment 0 bases; nucleotides outside the gene matches: 7. The CDR3 spans 17 residues. Per the germline V gene, CDR1 is SNHLY and CDR2 is FYNNEI. Full variable domain (outside the CDR3, taken from reference TRBV2 and TRBJ1-2): EPEVTQTPSHQVTQMGQEVILRCVPISNHLYFYWYRQILGQKVEFLVSFYNNEISEKSEIFDDQFSVERPDGSNFTLKIRSTKLEDSAMYFCASSERPTGGTNYGYTFGSGTRLTVV.

The rearrangement links TRBV5-4 to TRBJ1-6; 10 bases map to TRBD1. The CDR3 contains 12 residues. Germline V lookup: CDR1 SGHNT, CDR2 YYREEE (reference sequence). With V trimmed by 7 bases and J by 13 bases, 5 bases remained unmatched. CDR3 in amino acids: CASGTGDRPLHF. CDR3 nucleotides: TGTGCCAGCGGGACAGGGGACCGGCCCCTCCACTTT.

In nucleotides, the CDR3 is TGTGCCAGCAGCACTACCACAGGGACTGAAGCTTTCTTT. This sequence encodes CASSTTTGTEAFF. The genes are TRBV2 and TRBJ1-1; D possibly corresponds to TRBD1 (6 bases). This CDR3 spans 13 amino acids. CDR1 SNHLY and CDR2 FYNNEI come from the germline V gene. The germline V and J ends were trimmed by 6 bases and 5 bases, with 13 bases remaining between them.

The CDR3 DNA is TGTGCCAGCAGTGCTCCCTACAGGGGCGATAACACTGAAGCTTTCTTT. It specifies CASSAPYRGDNTEAFF. V and J are TRBV27 and TRBJ1-1; 7 nucleotides align to TRBD1. The CDR3 runs 16 residues. Trimming removed 5 bases from V and 2 bases from J; junction bases left unmatched: 11. The germline V gene encodes CDR1 MNHEY and CDR2 SMNVEV (reference sequence).

The chain employs TRBV5-4 and TRBJ2-3, with D possibly TRBD1 on 6 matching bases. The CDR3 has 18 residues. Germline V gives CDR1 SGHNT, CDR2 YYREEE (reference sequence). The germline V and J ends were trimmed by 2 bases and 2 bases, with 21 bases remaining between them. The CDR3 DNA reads TGTGCCAGCAGCTTTCGAGCGACCGACAGGATACACACAGATACGCAGTATTTT. Translated: CASSFRATDRIHTDTQYF.

The chain recombines TRBV12-3 or TRBV12-4 with TRBJ2-6, with unresolved D. The ends were cut back, 6 bases at V and 0 bases at J, with 0 bases in the middle. The CDR3 is 12 amino acids. CDR3 protein: CASSSGANVLTF. Here the CDR3 DNA reads TGTGCCAGCAGCTCTGGGGCCAACGTCCTGACTTTC.

The V and J genes are TRBV18 and TRBJ1-5; D ambiguous. Germline V gives CDR1 KGHSH, CDR2 LQKENI. V gave up 6 bases and J gave up 4 bases, with 13 bases separating them. CDR3 size: 14 residues. The DNA of the CDR3 is TGTGCCAGCTCGCGAGAAAACGGAAATCAGCCCCAGCATTTT. Amino acids: CASSRENGNQPQHF.

The chain carries TRBV20-1 and TRBJ1-5, with D uncertain. Germline CDR1 is DFQATT and CDR2 is SNEGSKA (reference sequence). This CDR3 has 13 amino acids. V lost 3 bases, J lost 9 bases, and 15 bases lay in between. The CDR3 DNA reads TGCAGTGCTAGTGGAGGTGACCAGAGGCCCCAGCATTTT. Amino acid sequence: CSASGGDQRPQHF.

The rearrangement joins TRBV5-1 to TRBJ2-3; the match to TRBD2 covers 7 bases. The CDR3 contains 15 residues. The germline V gene encodes CDR1 SGHRS and CDR2 YFSETQ. The trim removed 3 bases at V and 2 bases at J, leaving 6 bases unmatched. The CDR3 loop reads CASSWGGVDTDTQYF. The DNA for the CDR3 is TGCGCCAGCAGCTGGGGGGGGGTGGACACAGATACGCAGTATTTT.

J is TRBJ2-1 and V is TRBV2; 11 nucleotides align to TRBD2. Losses at the gene ends were 7 bases for V and 5 bases for J; bases not matched to a gene: 7. Germline CDR1 is SNHLY and CDR2 is FYNNEI. This CDR3 has 15 residues. The CDR3 here is CASKGGTSGDNEQFF. CDR3 bases: TGTGCCAGCAAGGGAGGGACTAGCGGAGACAATGAGCAGTTCTTC.

The V and J genes are TRBV10-3 and TRBJ2-1; 8 bases are shared with TRBD2. The CDR3 spans 14 residues. With 7 bases clipped from V and 2 bases from J, the junction kept 4 bases outside the gene matches. The germline V gene has CDR1 ENHRY and CDR2 SYGVKD. This CDR3 reads CAINGGAPYNEQFF. The CDR3 bases are TGTGCCATCAACGGGGGGGCCCCCTACAATGAGCAGTTCTTC.

The rearrangement joins TRBV9 to TRBJ1-1, with a weak D call TRBD1 (6 bases). Germline CDR1 reads SGDLS; CDR2 reads YYNGEE. This CDR3 has 15 residues. Trimming shortened V by 4 bases and J by 3 bases, and 16 bases separated the two germline ends. CDR3: CASSPRRGGYTEAFF. CDR3 nucleotides: TGTGCCAGCAGCCCCCGACGAGGGGGGTACACTGAAGCTTTCTTT.

The gene calls are TRBV7-3 and TRBJ1-1; D unresolved. Per the germline V gene, CDR1 is SGHTA and CDR2 is FQGTGA. Trimming shortened V by 2 bases and J by 1 base, and 8 bases separated the two germline ends. The CDR3 is 14 amino acids. The CDR3 reads CASSLGGQNTEAFF. The CDR3 coding sequence is TGTGCCAGCAGCTTAGGTGGGCAGAACACTGAAGCTTTCTTT.

This clone appeared once. The V call is TRBV12-3 or TRBV12-4, the J call TRBJ1-2; no firm D call. The CDR3 sequence is 13 residues long. V was cut by 3 bases and J by 4 bases, with 9 bases left in between. The CDR3 spells CASSLGRIYGYTF. The CDR3 nucleotides read TGTGCCAGCAGTTTGGGCAGGATCTATGGCTACACCTTC.

The rearrangement links TRBV24-1 to TRBJ1-2; TRBD1 might be the D (5 bases). Germline lookup yields CDR1 KGHDR and CDR2 SFDVKD. CDR3 size: 15 residues. Trimming left V 1 base short and J 4 bases short, with 12 bases between. The CDR3 reads CATSDLGTPPYGYTF. The CDR3, as DNA: TGTGCCACCAGTGATTTAGGGACGCCCCCCTATGGCTACACCTTC.

This clone appeared a single time. This chain links TRBV4-3 with TRBJ1-5; D call uncertain. CDR3 length: 14 residues. From germline, CDR1 is LGHNA and CDR2 YSLEER. V was pared by 4 bases and J by 4 bases, with 11 bases between. CDR3 residues: CASSPVLDNQPQHF. As DNA, the CDR3 is TGCGCCAGCAGCCCAGTTCTGGATAATCAGCCCCAGCATTTT.

This rearrangement joins TRBV6-5 to TRBJ1-1, with D uncertain. The CDR3 loop spans 13 amino acids. Germline V gene data show CDR1 as MNHEY and CDR2 as SVGAGI. V shed 4 bases and J shed 5 bases, with 11 bases lying between them. CDR3 loop: CASSSDLGTEAFF. In DNA form, the CDR3 reads TGTGCCAGCAGTTCGGACTTGGGGACTGAAGCTTTCTTT.

The rearrangement links TRBV7-3 to TRBJ2-7; D not resolved. This CDR3 spans 13 amino acids. Germline CDR1 reads SGHTA; CDR2 reads FQGTGA. The V gene lost 5 bases and the J gene lost 0 bases, with 8 bases spanning the gap. The CDR3 is CASSRLASYEQYF. Written as DNA, the CDR3 is TGTGCCAGCAGCCGATTGGCCTCCTACGAGCAGTACTTC.

The J gene is TRBJ1-2, the V gene TRBV7-3, with 7 bases fitting TRBD1. V trimming: 4 bases; J trimming: 4 bases; junction bases outside the gene matches: 6. This CDR3 spans 14 amino acids. The germline V gene has CDR1 SGHTA and CDR2 FQGTGA. CDR3: CASSYTSGGYGYTF. The CDR3 bases are TGTGCCAGCAGCTACACGTCAGGGGGCTATGGCTACACCTTC.

V and J are TRBV6-2 or TRBV6-3 and TRBJ1-3, with no clear D. Germline assignment: CDR1 MNHEY and CDR2 SVGEGT. CDR3 size: 16 residues. V was trimmed by 6 bases and J by 2 bases, leaving 17 bases between them. CDR3 nucleotides: TGTGCCAGCAGCCCCGGCCACCCGTATACTGGAAACACCATATATTTT. Protein sequence: CASSPGHPYTGNTIYF.

To note about this clone: Additional DNA sequences in this sample encode the identical CDR3. This chain links TRBV27 with TRBJ1-5; no clear D. This CDR3 is 12 amino acids long. Germline V lookup: CDR1 MNHEY, CDR2 SMNVEV (reference sequence). V was clipped by 2 bases and J by 6 bases, with 5 bases between them. CDR3 region: CASSLKGQPQHF. The DNA for the CDR3 is TGTGCCAGCAGTTTAAAAGGTCAGCCCCAGCATTTT.

V usage is TRBV10-3 and J usage is TRBJ1-5; D gene ambiguous. The length of the CDR3 is 13 residues. In germline, CDR1 is ENHRY, CDR2 SYGVKD. V gave up 2 bases and J gave up 6 bases, with 8 bases separating them. The CDR3 spells CAISEISGQPQHF. The CDR3 nucleotides read TGTGCCATCAGTGAGATCTCCGGTCAGCCCCAGCATTTT.

V and J are TRBV2 and TRBJ1-1, with TRBD1 as a possible D gene (5 bases). There are 15 residues in the CDR3. V dropped 2 bases and J dropped 2 bases, with 12 bases sitting between them. Germline loops: CDR1 SNHLY, CDR2 FYNNEI. CDR3 nucleotides: TGTGCCAGCAGTGAATGGCGGGGGTTAAACACTGAAGCTTTCTTT. As protein: CASSEWRGLNTEAFF.

The V and J genes are TRBV11-2 and TRBJ1-1; D ambiguous. Per germline, CDR1 SGHAT and CDR2 FQNNGV. Trimming removed 1 base at V and 8 bases at J, with 17 bases between. The CDR3 extends over 15 amino acids. This CDR3 reads CASSLGLGRASEAFF. For the CDR3, the DNA is TGTGCCAGCAGCTTAGGGTTGGGAAGAGCGTCCGAAGCTTTCTTT.

The chain has TRBV3-1 (or the pseudogene TRBV3-2) and TRBJ2-2, with D possibly TRBD1 on 5 matching bases. The length of the CDR3 is 14 residues. The germline V gene encodes CDR1 LGHDT and CDR2 YNNKEL (reference sequence). Trimming shortened V by 3 bases and J by 5 bases, and 10 bases separated the two germline ends. CDR3: CASSQGLGTGELFF. The CDR3 DNA sequence: TGTGCCAGCAGCCAGGGGCTGGGGACCGGGGAGCTGTTTTTT.

The DNA of the CDR3 is TGTGCCAGCAGTTTCCCGGTACTAGCTGGAGCCGGGGAGCTGTTTTTT. Protein product: CASSFPVLAGAGELFF. The V and J genes are TRBV27 and TRBJ2-2; tentative D call: TRBD2 (6 bases). Per the germline V gene, CDR1 is MNHEY and CDR2 is SMNVEV (reference sequence). V shed 3 bases and J shed 6 bases, with 17 bases lying between them. The CDR3 loop spans 16 amino acids.

This rearrangement joins TRBV19 to TRBJ1-5, with a tentative D call TRBD1 (6 bases). The germline V gene encodes CDR1 LNHDA and CDR2 SQIVND (reference sequence). The V and J ends lost 0 bases and 4 bases respectively, with 13 bases between them. The length of the CDR3 is 16 residues. The DNA of the CDR3 is TGTGCCAGTAGTATAGAGGGAGGACAGAGGAATCAGCCCCAGCATTTT. Residues: CASSIEGGQRNQPQHF. Supplemented by reference TRBV19 and TRBJ1-5, the full variable domain reads DGGITQSPKYLFRKEGQNVTLSCEQNLNHDAMYWYRQDPGQGLRLIYYSQIVNDFQKGDIAEGYSVSREKKESFPLTVTSAQKNPTAFYLCASSIEGGQRNQPQHFGDGTRLSIL.

This clone was picked up a small number of times. The chain couples TRBV24-1 to TRBJ1-3; 9 bases map to TRBD1. The CDR3 runs 15 residues. The J segment lost 9 bases and the V segment lost 3 bases, leaving 8 bases of the junction unmatched. Germline CDR1 KGHDR, CDR2 SFDVKD. CDR3 protein: CATSDPRDRDGTIYF. The CDR3 nucleotides read TGTGCCACCAGTGATCCCCGGGACAGGGACGGCACCATATATTTT.

The table lists this clone with a few counts. V is TRBV29-1 and J is TRBJ1-3; D not certain. The germline V and J ends were trimmed by 6 bases and 4 bases, with 10 bases remaining between them. The CDR3 totals 12 residues. Germline-derived CDR1 and CDR2 are SQVTM and ANQGSEA. CDR3 amino acids: CSVLRQGNTIYF. For the CDR3, the DNA is TGCAGCGTCCTCCGCCAGGGAAACACCATATATTTT.

The chain is built from TRBV10-3 and TRBJ2-1, with a weak D call TRBD2 (5 bases). This CDR3 region has 16 residues. CDR1 is ENHRY, CDR2 SYGVKD, per germline. Trimming pared 4 bases from V and 0 bases from J, leaving 13 bases between. This chain's CDR3 is CAISGEGKSSYNEQFF. Here the CDR3 DNA reads TGTGCCATCAGTGGAGAGGGCAAGAGCTCCTACAATGAGCAGTTCTTC.

The chain links TRBV7-9 to TRBJ1-5; maybe TRBD1 (5 bases). This CDR3 is built from 16 residues. Germline lookup yields CDR1 SEHNR and CDR2 FQNEAQ (reference sequence). The V end was cut by 1 base, the J end by 3 bases, with 13 bases between. Here the CDR3 DNA reads TGTGCCAGCAGCTTAGGAACCGGGGCTACCAATCAGCCCCAGCATTTT. Protein product: CASSLGTGATNQPQHF.